The text below deals with one TCR beta chain. These data are taken from a study of blood T cell repertoires in COVID-19. The overall study: Donors in the United States, Italy and Spain gave samples during acute or convalescent COVID-19.

Generated by immunoSEQ multiplex PCR, the TCRdb table keeps only in-frame clones and is missing some. Of approximately 400,000 clones listed, 90% to 95% were seen once; the top ten hold roughly 0.9%. Germline loops: CDR1 MNHEY, CDR2 SVGAGI. The ends were cut back, 5 bases at V and 7 bases at J, with 18 bases in the middle. The CDR3 runs to 15 residues. Sample: PBMCs or T cells enriched from blood (not recorded which). This sequence joins TRBV6-5 and TRBJ1-5; TRBD1 might be the D (5 bases). The receptor was derived from a woman in her 40s who had been exposed to COVID-19. In nucleotides, the CDR3 is TGTGCCAGCAGTCGGACCGGAGGGGTGAAGCAGCCCCAGCATTTT. Translated, it gives CASSRTGGVKQPQHF.